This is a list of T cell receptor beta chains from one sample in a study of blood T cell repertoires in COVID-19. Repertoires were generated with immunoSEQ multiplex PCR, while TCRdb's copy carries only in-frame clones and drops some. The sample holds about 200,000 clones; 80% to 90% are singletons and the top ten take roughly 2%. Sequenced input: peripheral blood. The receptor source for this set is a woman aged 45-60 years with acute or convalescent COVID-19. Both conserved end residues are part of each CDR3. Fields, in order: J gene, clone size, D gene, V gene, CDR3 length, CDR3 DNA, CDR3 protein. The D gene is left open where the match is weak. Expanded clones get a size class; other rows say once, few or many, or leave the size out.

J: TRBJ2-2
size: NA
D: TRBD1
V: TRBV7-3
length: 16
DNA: TGTGCCAGCAGCACCCGACAGGGCTCAAACACCGGGGAGCTGTTTTTT
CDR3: CASSTRQGSNTGELFF

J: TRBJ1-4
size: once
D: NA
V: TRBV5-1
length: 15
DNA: TGCGCCAGCAGCTTGGGGGGGACATCGCCAGAAAAACTGTTTTTT
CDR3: CASSLGGTSPEKLFF

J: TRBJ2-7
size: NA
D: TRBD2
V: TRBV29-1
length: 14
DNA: TGCAGCGTCCCCGGGGGAGGGCGCCTAGGCGAGCAGTACTTC
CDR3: CSVPGGGRLGEQYF

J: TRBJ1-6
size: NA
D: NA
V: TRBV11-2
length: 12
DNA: TGTGCCAGCAGCCCCTCGTATTCACCCCTCCACTTT
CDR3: CASSPSYSPLHF

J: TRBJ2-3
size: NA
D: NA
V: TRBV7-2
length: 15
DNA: TGTGCCAGCAGCCTATGGGTCTCACAGGCAGATACGCAGTATTTT
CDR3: CASSLWVSQADTQYF

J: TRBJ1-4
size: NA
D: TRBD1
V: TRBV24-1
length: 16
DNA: TGTGCCACCAGTGATTCAGACGGGACAGGGCATGAAAAACTGTTTTTT
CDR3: CATSDSDGTGHEKLFF

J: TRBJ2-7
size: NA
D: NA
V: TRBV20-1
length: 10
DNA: TGCAGTGCTGAGTTAAACGAGCAGTACTTC
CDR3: CSAELNEQYF

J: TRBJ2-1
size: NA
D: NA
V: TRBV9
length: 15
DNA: TGTGCCAGCAGCCCACGGGCAGGGGAGGGCAATGAGCAGTTCTTC
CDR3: CASSPRAGEGNEQFF

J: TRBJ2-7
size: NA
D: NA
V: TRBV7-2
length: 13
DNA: TGTGCCAGCAGTTGGGGTAGCGGAACTGAGCAGTACTTC
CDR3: CASSWGSGTEQYF

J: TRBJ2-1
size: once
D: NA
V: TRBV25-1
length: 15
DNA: TGTGCCAGCAGTGAATTGAGCGGTTCCTACAATGAGCAGTTCTTC
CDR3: CASSELSGSYNEQFF

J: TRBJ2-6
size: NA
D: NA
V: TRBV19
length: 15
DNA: TGTGCCAGTAGTATAGGGAGCGGGGGGGCCAACGTCCTGACTTTC
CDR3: CASSIGSGGANVLTF

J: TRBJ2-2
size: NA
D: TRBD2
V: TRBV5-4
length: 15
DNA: TGTGCCAGCAGCTCGCAGACTAGCTACACCGGGGAGCTGTTTTTT
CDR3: CASSSQTSYTGELFF

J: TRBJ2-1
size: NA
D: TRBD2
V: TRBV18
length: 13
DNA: TGTGCCAGCTCACTTAGCGGGGGGACGAGGGAGTTCTTC
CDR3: CASSLSGGTREFF

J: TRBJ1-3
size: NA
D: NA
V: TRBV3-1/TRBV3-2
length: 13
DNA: TGTGCCAGCAGCCAAGGCCAGGGAAACACCATATATTTT
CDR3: CASSQGQGNTIYF

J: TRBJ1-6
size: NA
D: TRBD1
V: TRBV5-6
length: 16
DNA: TGTGCCAGCAGCTTGACAGGGGTAGGTTCTTATTCACCCCTCCACTTT
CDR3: CASSLTGVGSYSPLHF

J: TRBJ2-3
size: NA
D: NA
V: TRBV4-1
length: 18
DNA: TGCGCCAGCAGCCAAGAGAGGAGGTTAGCGGATAGCACAGATACGCAGTATTTT
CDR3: CASSQERRLADSTDTQYF

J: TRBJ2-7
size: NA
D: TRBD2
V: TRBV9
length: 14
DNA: TGTGCCAGCAGCGTAGGCCTAGCGGACTACGAGCAGTACTTC
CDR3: CASSVGLADYEQYF

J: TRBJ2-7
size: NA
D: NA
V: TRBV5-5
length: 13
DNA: TGTGCCAGCAGCTCCGGGTCCTCGGACGAGCAGTACTTC
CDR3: CASSSGSSDEQYF

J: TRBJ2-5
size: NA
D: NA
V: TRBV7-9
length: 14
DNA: TGTGCCAGCAGCTCTTTCCCTAGCCAAGAGACCCAGTACTTC
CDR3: CASSSFPSQETQYF

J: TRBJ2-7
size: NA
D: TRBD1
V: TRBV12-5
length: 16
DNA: TGTGCTAGTGGTTTGGGGATCGGACAGGGAACCTACGAGCAGTACTTC
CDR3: CASGLGIGQGTYEQYF

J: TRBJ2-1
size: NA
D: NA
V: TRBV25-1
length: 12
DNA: TGTGCCAGCACGGGAGCTTGGGCTGAGCAGTTCTTC
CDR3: CASTGAWAEQFF

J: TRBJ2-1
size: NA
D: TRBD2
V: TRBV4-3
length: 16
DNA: TGCGCCAGCAGCCAAGGATTGACTAGCGGGAGCAATGAGCAGTTCTTC
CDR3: CASSQGLTSGSNEQFF

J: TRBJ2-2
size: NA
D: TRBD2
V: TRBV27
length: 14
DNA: TGTGCCACCAAAGCGGGGGTGAACACCGGGGAGCTGTTTTTT
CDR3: CATKAGVNTGELFF

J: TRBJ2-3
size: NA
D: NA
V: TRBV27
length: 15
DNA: TGTGCCAGCAGTTTATCGCCGGGGGTAGCAGATACGCAGTATTTT
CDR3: CASSLSPGVADTQYF

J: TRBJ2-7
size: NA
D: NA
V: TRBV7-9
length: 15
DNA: TGTGCCAGCAGCTTAGAACGGGGGTCTTCCTACGAGCAGTACTTC
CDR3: CASSLERGSSYEQYF

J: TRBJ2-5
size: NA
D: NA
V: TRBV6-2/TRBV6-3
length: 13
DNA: TGTGCCAGCAGTTACGGGAGGCAAGAGACCCAGTACTTC
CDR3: CASSYGRQETQYF

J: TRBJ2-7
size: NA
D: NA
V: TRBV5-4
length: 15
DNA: TGTGCCAGCCAGGACATGGGCAGGGCACCTTACGAGCAGTACTTC
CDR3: CASQDMGRAPYEQYF

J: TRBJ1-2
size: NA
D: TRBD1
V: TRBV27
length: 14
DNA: TGTGCCAGCAGTCTGACAGGGGGTAGCTATGGCTACACCTTC
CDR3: CASSLTGGSYGYTF

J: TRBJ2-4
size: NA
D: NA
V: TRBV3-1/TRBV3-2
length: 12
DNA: TGTGCCAGCAGTCGCGCCGGAGGGAATCAGTACTTC
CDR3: CASSRAGGNQYF

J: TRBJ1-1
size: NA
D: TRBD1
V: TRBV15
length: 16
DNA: TGTGCCACCAGCAGAGGCTTCGGACAGGGGGTCTCTGAAGCTTTCTTT
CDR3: CATSRGFGQGVSEAFF

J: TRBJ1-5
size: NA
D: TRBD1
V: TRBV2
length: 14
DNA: TGTGCCAGCAGACAGACAGGGGGGAATCAGCCCCAGCATTTT
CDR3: CASRQTGGNQPQHF

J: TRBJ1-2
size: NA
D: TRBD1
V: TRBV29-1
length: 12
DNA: TGCAGCTTTTCGGGACAGGGCTATGGCTACACCTTC
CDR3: CSFSGQGYGYTF

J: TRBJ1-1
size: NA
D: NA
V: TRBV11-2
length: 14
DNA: TGTGCCAGCAGCTTTCAGGGAGGGGACACTGAAGCTTTCTTT
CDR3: CASSFQGGDTEAFF

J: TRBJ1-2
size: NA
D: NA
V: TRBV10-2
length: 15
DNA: TGCGCCAGCAGCCCGTCGACAGGCCCTACGTATGGCTACACCTTC
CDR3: CASSPSTGPTYGYTF

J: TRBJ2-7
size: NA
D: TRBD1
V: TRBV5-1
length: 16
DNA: TGCGCCAGCAGCTATATAGGGGGCGAAACCGCCTACGAGCAGTACTTC
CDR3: CASSYIGGETAYEQYF

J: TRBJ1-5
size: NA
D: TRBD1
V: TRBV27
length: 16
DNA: TGTGCCAGCAGTTTAGGGACAGGGATTAGCAATCAGCCCCAGCATTTT
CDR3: CASSLGTGISNQPQHF

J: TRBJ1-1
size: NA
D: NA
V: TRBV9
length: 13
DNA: TGTGCCAGCAGCGTAGACGGGGGAACTGAAGCTTTCTTT
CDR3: CASSVDGGTEAFF

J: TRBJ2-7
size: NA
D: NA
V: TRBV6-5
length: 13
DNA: TGTGCCAGCAGTTTCCAGGGGTTCTACGAGCAGTACTTC
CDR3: CASSFQGFYEQYF

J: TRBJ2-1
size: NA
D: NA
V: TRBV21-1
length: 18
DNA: TGTGCCAGCAGCCCCACGGGGCGACTAGCGGGTTCCTACAATGAGCAGTTCTTC
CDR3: CASSPTGRLAGSYNEQFF

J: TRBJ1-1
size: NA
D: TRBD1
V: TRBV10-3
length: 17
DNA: TGTGCCATCAGGCCCGGGACAGGGGATTGGGCGAACACTGAAGCTTTCTTT
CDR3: CAIRPGTGDWANTEAFF

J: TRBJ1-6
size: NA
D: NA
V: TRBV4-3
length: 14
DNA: TGCGCCAGCAGCCAAGAAGGGGCAGGTTCACCCCTCCACTTT
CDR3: CASSQEGAGSPLHF

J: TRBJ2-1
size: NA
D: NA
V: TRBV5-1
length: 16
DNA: TGCGCCAGCAGCTTGCCTAGCCCCTTCGGGGTAGTTGAGCAGTTCTTC
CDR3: CASSLPSPFGVVEQFF

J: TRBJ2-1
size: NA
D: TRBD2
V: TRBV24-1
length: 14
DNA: TGTGCCACCGGCAACAGAGCGGGGTACAATGAGCAGTTCTTC
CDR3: CATGNRAGYNEQFF

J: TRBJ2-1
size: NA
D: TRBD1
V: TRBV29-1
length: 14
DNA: TGCAGCGTTGCGAGGGACAGGGTCGACAATGAGCAGTTCTTC
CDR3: CSVARDRVDNEQFF

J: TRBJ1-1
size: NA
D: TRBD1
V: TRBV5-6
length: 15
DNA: TGTGCCAGCAGCCAAAGGGGGCGGATGAACACTGAAGCTTTCTTT
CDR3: CASSQRGRMNTEAFF

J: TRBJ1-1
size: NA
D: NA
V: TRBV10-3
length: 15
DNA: TGTGCCATCAGTGATACTACAGAGACCCAGGGTGAAGCTTTCTTT
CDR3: CAISDTTETQGEAFF

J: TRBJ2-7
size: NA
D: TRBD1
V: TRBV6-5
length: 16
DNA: TGTGCCAGCAGTTACTCGATCCCGGACAGGGGAGGCGAGCAGTACTTC
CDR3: CASSYSIPDRGGEQYF

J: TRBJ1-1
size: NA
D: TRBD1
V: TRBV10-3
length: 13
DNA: TGTGCCATCAGTGACAGGGGGCACACTGAAGCTTTCTTT
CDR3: CAISDRGHTEAFF

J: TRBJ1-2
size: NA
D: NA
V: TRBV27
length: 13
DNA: TGTGCCAGCAGTCCCGGGATTGACTATGGCTACACCTTC
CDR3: CASSPGIDYGYTF

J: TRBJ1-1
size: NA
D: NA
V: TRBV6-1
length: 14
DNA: TGTGCCAGCAGTGAATTACAAACGGGCACTGAAGCTTTCTTT
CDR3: CASSELQTGTEAFF